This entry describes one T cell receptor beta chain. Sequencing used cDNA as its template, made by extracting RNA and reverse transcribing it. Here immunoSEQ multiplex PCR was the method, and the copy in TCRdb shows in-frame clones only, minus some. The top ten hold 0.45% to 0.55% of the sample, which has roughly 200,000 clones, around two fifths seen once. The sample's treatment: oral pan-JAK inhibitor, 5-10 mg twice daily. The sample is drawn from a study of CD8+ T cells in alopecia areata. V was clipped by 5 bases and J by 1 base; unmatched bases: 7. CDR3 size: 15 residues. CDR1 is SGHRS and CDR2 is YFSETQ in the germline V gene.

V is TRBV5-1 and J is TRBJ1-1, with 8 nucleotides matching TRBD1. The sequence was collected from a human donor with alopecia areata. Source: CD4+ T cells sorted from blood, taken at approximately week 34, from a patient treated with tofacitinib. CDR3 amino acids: CASSRQGSRNTEAFF. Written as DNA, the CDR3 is TGCGCCAGCAGTCGACAGGGGAGCCGGAACACTGAAGCTTTCTTT.